This TCR beta chain was observed in a study of blood T cell repertoires in COVID-19. Across the whole study: The origin of the acute and convalescent COVID-19 samples was the United States, Italy and Spain.

This clone was observed a single time. Patients at the Seattle site were enrolled during active infection and followed longitudinally. As processed by the authors: Reference gene primer amplification gave nucleated cell count estimates. Only in-frame clones appear in the TCRdb table, and some are missing; sequencing was by immunoSEQ multiplex PCR. D and trimming were read from the DNA, whereas the V and J calls and clone size are those reported in that table. The sample contains 50,000 to 70,000 clones, around 82% of which appear only once. After removal of 5 bases from V and 9 bases from J, the junction contained 11 bases not matched to a gene. The germline gives CDR1 MDHEN, CDR2 SYDVKM. The CDR3 spans 14 residues.

This clonotype was obtained from a man at least 80 years old with COVID-19, enrolled during active disease. Sequenced sample: peripheral blood. The J gene is TRBJ1-1, the V gene TRBV28, with 8 nucleotides matching TRBD1. CDR3 residues: CASSQYGTGSQAFF. The CDR3 coding sequence is TGTGCCAGCAGTCAATACGGGACAGGTTCACAAGCTTTCTTT.